The rows below give T cell receptor beta chains drawn from one sample of a study of shared clonotypes between healthy human individuals. Profiled with immunoSEQ multiplex PCR; TCRdb holds only in-frame clones, not every one. The sample has hundreds of thousands of clones, almost 97% seen once; the top ten hold 0.055% to 0.07%. Input material: naive CD4+ T cells sorted from blood. The receptors were gathered from a woman aged 25 to 45 in good health. CDR3s include the opening cysteine and the closing phenylalanine or tryptophan. D genes are given only for firm matches.

D: -
V: TRBV28
CDR3: CASTTGGVYEQYF

D: -
V: TRBV25-1
CDR3: CASSVSGNQPQHF

D: -
V: TRBV9
CDR3: CASSVQPEFTGNTIYF

D: -
V: TRBV29-1
CDR3: CSVQLALNTGELFF

D: -
V: TRBV21-1
CDR3: CASSEGLAGGPDSYEQYF

D: -
V: TRBV7-9
CDR3: CASGRFPNEQFF

D: -
V: TRBV6-1
CDR3: CASRNQGLGNQPQHF

D: -
V: TRBV29-1
CDR3: CSVATGTSTDTQYF

D: -
V: TRBV21-1
CDR3: CASSNRDNSKTDQYF

D: -
V: TRBV4-1
CDR3: CASRTIQGTLYGYTF

D: -
V: TRBV21-1
CDR3: CASSKSPPGLAGSCLQYF

D: -
V: TRBV2
CDR3: CASKFNTEAFF

D: TRBD2
V: TRBV28
CDR3: CASSLSGRATDTQYF

D: -
V: TRBV4-1
CDR3: CASSQERVGGAETQYF

D: -
V: TRBV7-9
CDR3: CATKANRWESDTGELFF

D: -
V: TRBV5-1
CDR3: CASSLARLANGELFF

D: TRBD1
V: TRBV5-1
CDR3: CASSAGTGIPYEQYF

D: -
V: TRBV27
CDR3: CASSSGTTQETQYF

D: TRBD2
V: TRBV30
CDR3: CAWRWSGRGTDTQYF

D: TRBD2
V: TRBV5-4
CDR3: CASSLGTSGNYNEQFF

D: TRBD1
V: TRBV6-5
CDR3: CASSYTTGDSGNTIYF

D: TRBD2
V: TRBV6-5
CDR3: CASASGLPRAGELFF

D: TRBD2
V: TRBV11-2
CDR3: CASSLRLAGSGANVLTF

D: -
V: TRBV18
CDR3: CASSPQEETQYF

D: -
V: TRBV15
CDR3: CATSREGRGVAGANVLTF

D: -
V: TRBV7-9
CDR3: CASSLAWDYYGYTF

D: -
V: TRBV9
CDR3: CASSVVSGTAKNTEAFF

D: -
V: TRBV28
CDR3: CASTLGGELSIEQYF

D: -
V: TRBV5-4
CDR3: CASSRGTSTDTQYF

D: -
V: TRBV7-8
CDR3: CASSPRRVATNEKLFF

D: -
V: TRBV7-3
CDR3: CASSLMFGVGNEQFF

D: TRBD1
V: TRBV2
CDR3: CASSGTGRPNTGELFF

D: TRBD2
V: TRBV30
CDR3: CAWSGELAGGNEQFF

D: TRBD2
V: TRBV2
CDR3: CASNPTTSGYETQYF

D: -
V: TRBV25-1
CDR3: CASSELQNTGELFF

D: TRBD2
V: TRBV27
CDR3: CASRWGTSGYTGELFF

D: TRBD1
V: TRBV4-2
CDR3: CASSQDPRTGETGELFF

D: -
V: TRBV6-5
CDR3: CASSYTSLGNQPQHF

D: TRBD2
V: TRBV2
CDR3: CASSAEGLAGEQYF

D: TRBD2
V: TRBV19
CDR3: CASSMTSGSTRGQETQYF

D: -
V: TRBV6-5
CDR3: CASSYSSPSYEQYF

D: -
V: TRBV7-9
CDR3: CASSRWIPPHEQYF

D: TRBD1
V: TRBV10-2
CDR3: CASSPGQEFSGANVLTF

D: -
V: TRBV2
CDR3: CASRDTPYEQYF

D: TRBD2
V: TRBV9
CDR3: CASSTDPSGSINEQFF

D: TRBD1
V: TRBV28
CDR3: CASSRGGQANYGYTF

D: TRBD2
V: TRBV14
CDR3: CASSQGASGNYNEQFF

D: -
V: TRBV6-6
CDR3: CASSPGGYEQYF

D: -
V: TRBV4-1
CDR3: CASKEGLTGELFF

D: -
V: TRBV18
CDR3: CASSLDSLNEQFF

D: -
V: TRBV7-9
CDR3: CASSLRDRYEQYF

D: -
V: TRBV10-3
CDR3: CAISGGDSPLHF